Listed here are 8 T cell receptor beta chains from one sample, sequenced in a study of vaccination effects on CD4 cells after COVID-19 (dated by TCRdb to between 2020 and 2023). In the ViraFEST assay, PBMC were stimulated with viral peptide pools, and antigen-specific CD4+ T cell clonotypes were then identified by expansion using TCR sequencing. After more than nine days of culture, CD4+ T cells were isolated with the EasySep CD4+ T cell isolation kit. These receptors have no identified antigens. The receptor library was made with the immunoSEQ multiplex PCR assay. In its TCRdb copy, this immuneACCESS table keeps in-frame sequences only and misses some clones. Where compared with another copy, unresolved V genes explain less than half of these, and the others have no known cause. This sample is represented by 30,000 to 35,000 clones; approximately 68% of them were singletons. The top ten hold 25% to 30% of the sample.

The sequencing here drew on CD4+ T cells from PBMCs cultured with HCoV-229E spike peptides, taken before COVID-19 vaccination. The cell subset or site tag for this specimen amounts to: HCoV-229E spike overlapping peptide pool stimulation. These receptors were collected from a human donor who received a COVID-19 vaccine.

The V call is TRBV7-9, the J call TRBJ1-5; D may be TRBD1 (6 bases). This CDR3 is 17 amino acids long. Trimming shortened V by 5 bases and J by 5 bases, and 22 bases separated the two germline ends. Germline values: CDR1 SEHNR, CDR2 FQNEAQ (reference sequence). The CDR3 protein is CASSNPLGRGRDQPQHF. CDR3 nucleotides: TGTGCCAGCAGCAACCCCTTGGGCAGGGGAAGGGATCAGCCCCAGCATTTT.

The CDR3 region is CASSYIPPRTQYF. The DNA for the CDR3 is TGTGCCAGCAGTTACATACCGCCTAGGACCCAGTACTTC. The gene calls are TRBV6-2 or TRBV6-3 and TRBJ2-5, with D unclear. The CDR3 totals 13 residues. The V end was cut by 2 bases, the J end by 7 bases, with 11 bases between. CDR1 MNHEY and CDR2 SVGEGT come from the germline V gene.

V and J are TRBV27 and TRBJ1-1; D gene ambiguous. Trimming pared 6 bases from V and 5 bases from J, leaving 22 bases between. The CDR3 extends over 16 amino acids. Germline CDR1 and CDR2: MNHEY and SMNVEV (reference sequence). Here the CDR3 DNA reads TGTGCCAGCAGGCCTACGTATAGCGTCGAGGTGACTGAAGCTTTCTTT. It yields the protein CASRPTYSVEVTEAFF.

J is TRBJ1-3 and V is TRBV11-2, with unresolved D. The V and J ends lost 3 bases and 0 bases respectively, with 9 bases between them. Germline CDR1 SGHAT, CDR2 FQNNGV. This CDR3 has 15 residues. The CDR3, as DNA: TGTGCCAGCAGCTTGGGAACGAGCTCTGGAAACACCATATATTTT. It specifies CASSLGTSSGNTIYF.

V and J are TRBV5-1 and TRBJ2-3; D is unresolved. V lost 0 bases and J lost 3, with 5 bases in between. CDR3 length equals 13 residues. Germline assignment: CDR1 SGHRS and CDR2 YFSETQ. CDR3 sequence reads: CASSLVGTDTQYF. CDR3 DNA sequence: TGCGCCAGCAGCTTGGTTGGGACAGATACGCAGTATTTT.

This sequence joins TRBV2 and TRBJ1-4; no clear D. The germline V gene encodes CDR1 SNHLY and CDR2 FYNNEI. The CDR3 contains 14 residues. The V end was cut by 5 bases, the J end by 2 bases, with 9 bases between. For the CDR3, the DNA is TGTGCCAGCAGTTCGACCGGCACTAATGAAAAACTGTTTTTT. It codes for CASSSTGTNEKLFF.

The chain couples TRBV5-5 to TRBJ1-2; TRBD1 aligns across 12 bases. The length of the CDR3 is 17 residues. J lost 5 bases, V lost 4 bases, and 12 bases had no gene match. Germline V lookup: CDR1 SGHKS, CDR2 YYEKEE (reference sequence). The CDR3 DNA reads TGTGCCAGCAGCGGTCCCAGGGACAGGGGGCTCTCTTATGGCTACACCTTC. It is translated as CASSGPRDRGLSYGYTF.

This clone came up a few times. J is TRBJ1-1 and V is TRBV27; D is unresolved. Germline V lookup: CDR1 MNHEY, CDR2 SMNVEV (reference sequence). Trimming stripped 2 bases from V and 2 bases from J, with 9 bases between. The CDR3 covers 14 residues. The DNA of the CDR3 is TGTGCCAGCAGTTTACGGCAGGTCAACACTGAAGCTTTCTTT. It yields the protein CASSLRQVNTEAFF.